The 25 T cell receptor beta chains listed next were all sequenced from one sample in a study of cytomegalovirus exposure and HLA in healthy donors. The PCR ran on 60 Vbeta and 13 Jbeta primers. TCRdb's table, derived via immunoSEQ multiplex PCR, lists solely in-frame clones and lacks some. The sample yields about 190,000 clones, more than 75% seen once. The specimen sequenced was PBMCs. These receptors were taken from a young man in good health and CMV-seronegative.

V usage is TRBV6-1 and J usage is TRBJ1-4; 9 bases fit TRBD1. V lost 10 bases and J lost 11; bases outside the gene matches: 14. Germline CDR1 MNHNS, CDR2 SASEGT. The CDR3 has 14 amino acids. The CDR3 protein is CAITGTGGLRKLFF. CDR3 DNA sequence: TGTGCCATCACGGGAACAGGGGGCTTAAGGAAACTGTTTTTT.

The chain employs TRBV6-6 and TRBJ1-2, with D possibly matching TRBD1 (6 bases). Deletions cut 4 bases from V and 3 bases from J, with 15 bases between. This CDR3 is 15 amino acids long. Germline lookup yields CDR1 MNHNY and CDR2 SVGAGI (reference sequence). The CDR3 sequence: CASSLQGKGDYGYTF. The DNA for the CDR3 is TGTGCCAGCAGTTTACAGGGTAAAGGGGACTATGGCTACACCTTC.

The chain links TRBV6-1 to TRBJ1-1; 7 positions match TRBD1. Germline V gives CDR1 MNHNS, CDR2 SASEGT. The V gene end was trimmed by 4 bases and the J gene end by 4 bases; junction bases not matched to a gene: 6. The CDR3 has 14 residues. This CDR3 reads CASSVQDRRTEAFF. CDR3 DNA sequence: TGTGCCAGCAGTGTCCAGGACAGGCGCACTGAAGCTTTCTTT.

The count of this clone is one. The chain has TRBV13 and TRBJ2-3, with 14 bases fitting TRBD2. The germline gives CDR1 PRHDT, CDR2 FYEKMQ (reference sequence). CDR3 length equals 19 residues. V lost 2 bases, J lost 4 bases, and 11 bases stayed unmatched. Written as DNA, the CDR3 is TGTGCCAGCAGCTTACCCCTGGGACTAGCGGGGGAAATCTCAGATACGCAGTATTTT. Protein product: CASSLPLGLAGEISDTQYF.

The chain joins TRBV28 to TRBJ2-7, with D unclear. V was shortened by 11 bases and J by 2 bases, with 19 bases between the two germline ends. CDR1 and CDR2 (germline): MDHEN, SYDVKM. The CDR3 totals 14 residues. As DNA, the CDR3 is TGTGCCGCCGCTAAGGATCTAGAGGCCTACGAGCAGTACTTC. This encodes CAAAKDLEAYEQYF.

Only one count was recorded for this clone. V is TRBV28 and J is TRBJ1-3; D is undetermined. Trimming removed 3 bases from V and 0 bases from J, with 21 bases in between. The germline CDR1 and CDR2 sequences are MDHEN and SYDVKM. The CDR3 length is 19 residues. The CDR3 nucleotides read TGTGCCAGCAGTTTTCGGTACAGTCAATTCCTCCTCTCTGGAAACACCATATATTTT. It codes for CASSFRYSQFLLSGNTIYF.

This clone was seen only a few times. The rearrangement links TRBV29-1 to TRBJ2-3; 7 positions agree with TRBD2. The ends lost 4 bases at V and 0 bases at J; junction bases unmatched: 7. The CDR3 is 15 residues long. Germline V CDR1 and CDR2: SQVTM, ANQGSEA. CDR3 DNA sequence: TGCAGCGTTGCTAGCGGAAGTACTAGCACAGATACGCAGTATTTT. It codes for CSVASGSTSTDTQYF.

The chain has TRBV13 and TRBJ2-5; D gene unclear. This CDR3 has 14 residues. The V end was cut by 5 bases, the J end by 2 bases, with 12 bases between. Germline CDR1 is PRHDT and CDR2 is FYEKMQ (reference sequence). DNA for the CDR3: TGTGCCAGCAGCCCTGACTGGAATCAAGAGACCCAGTACTTC. This translates into CASSPDWNQETQYF.

The chain uses TRBV9 and TRBJ2-3, with 11 positions matching TRBD2. The CDR3 runs to 17 residues. Germline V gives CDR1 SGDLS, CDR2 YYNGEE. V shed 3 bases, J shed 1 base, and the junction held 7 bases outside the gene matches. The CDR3 nucleotides read TGTGCCAGCAGCGCGCAACCGGGACTAGCGGGCACAGATACGCAGTATTTT. Its protein is CASSAQPGLAGTDTQYF.

This clone was observed a single time. The chain employs TRBV30 and TRBJ2-4, with D maybe TRBD1 (6 bases). Looked up from germline, CDR1 is GTSNPN and CDR2 is SVGIG (reference sequence). Trimming took off 0 bases at V and 6 bases at J, with 12 bases between the two ends. The CDR3 runs 14 residues. CDR3 nucleotide sequence: TGTGCCTGGAGTGTATCAATAGGGGGAAACATTCAGTACTTC. Translated: CAWSVSIGGNIQYF.

This clone was recorded once. V and J are TRBV6-5 and TRBJ1-5; weak D call: TRBD1 (6 bases). Germline V gene data show CDR1 as MNHEY and CDR2 as SVGAGI. V lost 0 bases and J 4 bases, leaving 10 bases between the germline ends. CDR3 length: 15 amino acids. The DNA of the CDR3 is TGTGCCAGCAGTTACTCAGGGGGTCCGAATCAGCCCCAGCATTTT. It translates to CASSYSGGPNQPQHF.

This chain connects TRBV4-1 to TRBJ1-4; no definite D call. There are 15 residues in the CDR3. CDR1 is MGHRA and CDR2 is YSYEKL in the germline V gene. V dropped 4 bases and J dropped 5 bases, with 14 bases sitting between them. CDR3 nucleotide sequence: TGCGCCAGCAGCCTCCAACCGGGAGCGAATGAAAAACTGTTTTTT. Its protein is CASSLQPGANEKLFF.

This clone was seen only a few times. The chain combines TRBV11-3 with TRBJ2-2; TRBD2 is a possible D gene (6 bases). Trimming took 1 base from V and 2 from J, leaving 8 bases between them. Germline assignment: CDR1 SGHNT and CDR2 YENEEA. CDR3 length: 15 amino acids. The CDR3 loop is CASSLAGTNTGELFF. In nucleotides, the CDR3 is TGTGCCAGCAGCTTAGCGGGGACTAACACCGGGGAGCTGTTTTTT.

The rearrangement uses TRBV5-1 and TRBJ1-2; TRBD1 matches 7 bases. The J segment lost 7 bases and the V segment lost 0 bases, leaving 6 bases of the junction unmatched. The CDR3 consists of 14 residues. Per germline, CDR1 SGHRS and CDR2 YFSETQ. The CDR3 coding sequence is TGCGCCAGCAGCTTGGGACAGGGTAGTAGTGGCTACACCTTC. Protein product: CASSLGQGSSGYTF.

This chain joins TRBV28 and TRBJ2-7; tentative D call: TRBD2 (5 bases). Germline V gene lookup returns CDR1 MDHEN and CDR2 SYDVKM. V gave up 5 bases and J gave up 2 bases, with 19 bases separating them. The CDR3 length is 16 residues. CDR3 amino acids: CASSPQWRVHPYEQYF. CDR3 coding DNA: TGTGCCAGCAGTCCCCAATGGCGGGTCCACCCCTACGAGCAGTACTTC.

This sequence joins TRBV27 and TRBJ1-3; 7 positions agree with TRBD1. The CDR3 is 15 amino acids. Unmatched junction bases numbered 8, after V lost 5 bases and J lost 4 bases. CDR1 and CDR2 from the germline V gene are MNHEY and SMNVEV (reference sequence). The CDR3 loop is CASSRGRASGNTIYF. The CDR3 coding sequence is TGTGCCAGCAGTAGGGGGCGCGCTTCGGGAAACACCATATATTTT.

The genes are TRBV7-9 and TRBJ2-7, with D tentatively TRBD1 (6 bases). The germline gives CDR1 SEHNR, CDR2 FQNEAQ (reference sequence). With 4 bases removed from V and 0 bases from J, the gap between germline ends came to 25 bases. This CDR3 has 19 residues. The CDR3 DNA is TGTGCCAGCAGCTCGCTGAAGGGGCTTTTCGACAGGTCCTCCTACGAGCAGTACTTC. This sequence encodes CASSSLKGLFDRSSYEQYF.

The chain recombines TRBV2 with TRBJ1-5; D is possibly TRBD1 (5 bases). The germline CDR1 and CDR2 sequences are SNHLY and FYNNEI. CDR3 length: 13 amino acids. V lost 4 bases to trimming and J lost 5 bases, with 9 bases between them. CDR3 in amino acids: CASSGQIDQPQHF. The CDR3 DNA sequence: TGTGCCAGCAGTGGACAGATAGATCAGCCCCAGCATTTT. The full variable domain, completed using reference TRBV2 and TRBJ1-5, is EPEVTQTPSHQVTQMGQEVILRCVPISNHLYFYWYRQILGQKVEFLVSFYNNEISEKSEIFDDQFSVERPDGSNFTLKIRSTKLEDSAMYFCASSGQIDQPQHFGDGTRLSIL.

The DNA of the CDR3 is TGTGCCAGCAGCCAAGATCGGCTAGCGGGGGCCTTCCCAGATACGCAGTATTTT. It translates to CASSQDRLAGAFPDTQYF. This rearrangement joins TRBV14 to TRBJ2-3; 10 bases agree with TRBD2. CDR1 is SGHDN and CDR2 is FVKESK in the germline V gene. V shed 0 bases and J 4 bases; nucleotides not matched to a gene: 10. There are 18 residues in the CDR3.

The chain has TRBV29-1 and TRBJ2-7, with D hard to call. Trimming stripped 7 bases from V and 3 bases from J, with 13 bases between. The CDR3 is 12 amino acids. Germline CDR1 reads SQVTM; CDR2 reads ANQGSEA. The CDR3 region has the DNA TGCAGCGGCCAGCGAGGTGACTACGAGCAGTACTTC. Residues: CSGQRGDYEQYF.

CDR3 protein: CASSSRPLSEAFTEAFF. The CDR3 DNA reads as TGCGCCAGCAGCTCACGTCCTCTATCGGAGGCTTTCACTGAAGCTTTCTTT. The genes are TRBV5-1 and TRBJ1-1; no clear D. The CDR3 loop spans 17 amino acids. Germline CDR1 reads SGHRS; CDR2 reads YFSETQ. Deletions cut 3 bases from V and 4 bases from J, with 22 bases between.

The rearrangement joins TRBV6-5 to TRBJ1-1, with D possibly matching TRBD1 (6 bases). V gave up 7 bases and J gave up 1 base, with 16 bases separating them. From germline, CDR1 is MNHEY and CDR2 SVGAGI. The CDR3 contains 15 residues. CDR3 DNA: TGTGCCAGCAACCCCGGGGGGGCAAAGAACACTGAAGCTTTCTTT. Its protein product is CASNPGGAKNTEAFF.

The V call is TRBV28, the J call TRBJ2-7; no clear D. The CDR3 length is 12 residues. The V end lost 3 bases, the J end lost 1 base, and 4 bases lay between the germline ends. Per the germline V gene, CDR1 is MDHEN and CDR2 is SYDVKM. This CDR3 reads CASSFGSYEQYF. The DNA of the CDR3 is TGTGCCAGCAGTTTCGGGTCCTACGAGCAGTACTTC.

The count of this clone is one. The chain recombines TRBV5-6 with TRBJ2-5; 10 bases are shared with TRBD1. The CDR3 is 16 amino acids. In germline, CDR1 is SGHDT, CDR2 YYEEEE. The junction had 7 bases not matched to a gene; V was cut back by 2 bases and J by 3 bases. The CDR3 protein is CASSFLVGTGEETQYF. CDR3 nucleotide sequence: TGTGCCAGCAGCTTTCTTGTCGGGACAGGGGAAGAGACCCAGTACTTC.

The genes are TRBV5-1 and TRBJ2-5; D perhaps matches TRBD2 (5 bases). V lost 4 bases and J lost 10, with 17 bases in between. The CDR3 spans 13 residues. Germline V gives CDR1 SGHRS, CDR2 YFSETQ. In DNA, the CDR3 is TGCGCCAGCAGCCCCTCCTTGGGAGTAGACCAGTACTTC. It encodes CASSPSLGVDQYF.